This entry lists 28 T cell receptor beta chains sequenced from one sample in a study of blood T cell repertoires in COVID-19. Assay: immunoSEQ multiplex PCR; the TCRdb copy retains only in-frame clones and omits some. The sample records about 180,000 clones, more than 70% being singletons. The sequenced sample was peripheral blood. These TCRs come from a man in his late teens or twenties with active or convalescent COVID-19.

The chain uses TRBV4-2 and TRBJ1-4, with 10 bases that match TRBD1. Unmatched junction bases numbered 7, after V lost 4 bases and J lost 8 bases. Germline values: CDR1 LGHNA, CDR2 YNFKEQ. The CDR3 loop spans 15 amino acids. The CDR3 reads CASSRDRGREEKLFF. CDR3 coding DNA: TGTGCCAGCAGCCGCGACAGGGGGCGGGAAGAAAAACTGTTTTTT.

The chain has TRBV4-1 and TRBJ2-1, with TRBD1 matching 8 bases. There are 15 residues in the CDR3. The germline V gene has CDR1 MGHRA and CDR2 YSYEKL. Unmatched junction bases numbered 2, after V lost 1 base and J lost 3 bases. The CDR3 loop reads CASSQGTGIYNEQFF. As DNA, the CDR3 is TGCGCCAGCAGCCAAGGGACAGGGATCTACAATGAGCAGTTCTTC.

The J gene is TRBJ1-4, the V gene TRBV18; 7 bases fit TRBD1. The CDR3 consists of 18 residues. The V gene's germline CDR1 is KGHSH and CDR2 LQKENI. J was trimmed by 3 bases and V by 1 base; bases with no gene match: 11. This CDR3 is CASSPLGQLIASNEKLFF. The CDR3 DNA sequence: TGTGCCAGCTCACCACTGGGACAGCTGATTGCATCTAATGAAAAACTGTTTTTT.

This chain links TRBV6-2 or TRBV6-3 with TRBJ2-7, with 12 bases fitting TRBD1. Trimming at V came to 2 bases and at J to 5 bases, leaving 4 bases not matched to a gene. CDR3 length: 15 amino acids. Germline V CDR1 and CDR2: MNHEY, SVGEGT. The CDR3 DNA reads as TGTGCCAGCAGTTACGCCGGGACAGGGGGCCACGAGCAGTACTTC. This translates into CASSYAGTGGHEQYF.

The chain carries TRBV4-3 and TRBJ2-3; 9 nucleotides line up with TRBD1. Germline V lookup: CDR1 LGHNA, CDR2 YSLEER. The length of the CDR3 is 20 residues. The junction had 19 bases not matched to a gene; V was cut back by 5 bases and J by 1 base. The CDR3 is CASSEGPGTGFRKGTDTQYF. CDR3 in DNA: TGCGCCAGCAGCGAAGGACCCGGGACAGGGTTTAGAAAGGGCACAGATACGCAGTATTTT.

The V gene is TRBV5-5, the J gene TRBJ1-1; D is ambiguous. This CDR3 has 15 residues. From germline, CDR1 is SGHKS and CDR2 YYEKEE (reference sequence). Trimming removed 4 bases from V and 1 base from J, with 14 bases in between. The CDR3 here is CASSREGWGNTEAFF. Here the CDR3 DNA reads TGTGCCAGCAGCAGGGAGGGATGGGGGAACACTGAAGCTTTCTTT.

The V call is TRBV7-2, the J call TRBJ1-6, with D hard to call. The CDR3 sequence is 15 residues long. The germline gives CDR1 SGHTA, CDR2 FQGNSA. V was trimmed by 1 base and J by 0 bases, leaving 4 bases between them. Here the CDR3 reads CASSLDSSYNSPLHF. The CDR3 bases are TGTGCCAGCAGCTTAGACAGCTCCTATAATTCACCCCTCCACTTT.

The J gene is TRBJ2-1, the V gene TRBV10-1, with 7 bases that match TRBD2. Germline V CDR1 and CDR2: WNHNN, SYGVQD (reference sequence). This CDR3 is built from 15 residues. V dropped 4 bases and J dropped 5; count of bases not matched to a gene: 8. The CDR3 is CASSALAVNNNEQFF. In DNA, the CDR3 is TGCGCCAGCAGTGCCCTAGCGGTTAATAACAATGAGCAGTTCTTC.

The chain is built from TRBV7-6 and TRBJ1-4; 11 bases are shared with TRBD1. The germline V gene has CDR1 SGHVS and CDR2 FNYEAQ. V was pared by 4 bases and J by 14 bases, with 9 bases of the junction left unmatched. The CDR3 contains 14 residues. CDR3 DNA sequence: TGTGCCAGCAGCTCGGACAGGGGGCGTTTCCGTCTGTTTTTT. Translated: CASSSDRGRFRLFF.

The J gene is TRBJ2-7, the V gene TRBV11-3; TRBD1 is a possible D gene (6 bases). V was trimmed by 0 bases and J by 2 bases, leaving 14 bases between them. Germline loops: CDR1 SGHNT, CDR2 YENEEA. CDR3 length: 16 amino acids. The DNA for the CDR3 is TGTGCCAGCAGCTTAGATAGGTGGGACAAACCCTACGAGCAGTACTTC. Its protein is CASSLDRWDKPYEQYF. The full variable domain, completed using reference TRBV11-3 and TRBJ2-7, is EAGVVQSPRYKIIEKKQPVAFWCNPISGHNTLYWYLQNLGQGPELLIRYENEEAVDDSQLPKDRFSAERLKGVDSTLKIQPAELGDSAVYLCASSLDRWDKPYEQYFGPGTRLTVT.

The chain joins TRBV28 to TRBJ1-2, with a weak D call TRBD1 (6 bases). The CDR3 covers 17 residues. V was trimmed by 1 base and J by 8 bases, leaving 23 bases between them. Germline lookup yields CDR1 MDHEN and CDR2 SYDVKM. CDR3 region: CASSLSRQEAGAQGYTF. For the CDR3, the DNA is TGTGCCAGCAGTTTATCCCGTCAAGAGGCAGGGGCGCAAGGCTACACCTTC.

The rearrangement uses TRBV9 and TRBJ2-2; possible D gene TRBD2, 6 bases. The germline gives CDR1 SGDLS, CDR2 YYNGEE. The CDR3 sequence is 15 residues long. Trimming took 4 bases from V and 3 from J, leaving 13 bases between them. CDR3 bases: TGTGCCAGCAGCTCCCGGCGGGGTTACACCGGGGAGCTGTTTTTT. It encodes CASSSRRGYTGELFF. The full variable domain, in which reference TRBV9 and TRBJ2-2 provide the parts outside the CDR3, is DSGVTQTPKHLITATGQRVTLRCSPRSGDLSVYWYQQSLDQGLQFLIQYYNGEERAKGNILERFSAQQFPDLHSELNLSSLELGDSALYFCASSSRRGYTGELFFGEGSRLTVL.

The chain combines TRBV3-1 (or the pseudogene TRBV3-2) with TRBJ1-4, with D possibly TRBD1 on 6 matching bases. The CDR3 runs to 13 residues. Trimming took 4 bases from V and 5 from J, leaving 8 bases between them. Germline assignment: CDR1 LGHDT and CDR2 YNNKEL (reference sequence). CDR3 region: CASSLRGNEKLFF. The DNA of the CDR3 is TGTGCCAGCAGCCTCAGGGGAAATGAAAAACTGTTTTTT.

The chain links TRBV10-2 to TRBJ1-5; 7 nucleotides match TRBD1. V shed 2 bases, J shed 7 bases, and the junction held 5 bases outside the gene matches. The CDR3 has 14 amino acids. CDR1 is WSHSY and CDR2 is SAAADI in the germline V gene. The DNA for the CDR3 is TGCGCCAGCAGTGAGACAGGGGACGGGCAGCCCCAGCATTTT. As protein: CASSETGDGQPQHF.

This chain's CDR3 is CASTTSRATNEKLFF. The CDR3 coding sequence is TGTGCCAGCACGACAAGCAGGGCAACTAATGAAAAACTGTTTTTT. The chain carries TRBV27 and TRBJ1-4, with D perhaps matching TRBD1 (5 bases). From germline, CDR1 is MNHEY and CDR2 SMNVEV (reference sequence). V lost 7 bases and J lost 0, with 12 bases in between. There are 15 residues in the CDR3.

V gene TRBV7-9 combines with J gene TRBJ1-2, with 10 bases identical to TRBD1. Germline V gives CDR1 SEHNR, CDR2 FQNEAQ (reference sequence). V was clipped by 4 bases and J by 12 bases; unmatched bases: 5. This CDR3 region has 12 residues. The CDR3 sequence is CASSSGTGANTF. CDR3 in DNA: TGTGCCAGCAGCTCTGGGACAGGGGCTAACACCTTC.

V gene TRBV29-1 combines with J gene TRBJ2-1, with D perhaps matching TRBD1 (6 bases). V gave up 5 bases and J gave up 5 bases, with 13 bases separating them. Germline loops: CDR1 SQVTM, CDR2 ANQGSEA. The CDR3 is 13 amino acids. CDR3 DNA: TGCAGCGTTCCTTCCAGGGGCAACAATGAGCAGTTCTTC. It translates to CSVPSRGNNEQFF.

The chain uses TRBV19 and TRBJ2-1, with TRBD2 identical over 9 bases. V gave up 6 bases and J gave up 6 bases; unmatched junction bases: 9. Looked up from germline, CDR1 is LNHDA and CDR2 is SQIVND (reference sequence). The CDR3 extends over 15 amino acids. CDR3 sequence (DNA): TGTGCCAGTAGCCGGACTAGCGTCAATGGCAATGAGCAGTTCTTC. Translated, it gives CASSRTSVNGNEQFF.

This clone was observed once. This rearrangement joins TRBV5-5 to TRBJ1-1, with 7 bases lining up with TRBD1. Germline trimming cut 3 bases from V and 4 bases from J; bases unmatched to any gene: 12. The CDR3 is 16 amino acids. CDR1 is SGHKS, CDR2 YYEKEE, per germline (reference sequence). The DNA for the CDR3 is TGTGCCAGCAGCTCGAAAGAGACAGGGTACGGCACTGAAGCTTTCTTT. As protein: CASSSKETGYGTEAFF.

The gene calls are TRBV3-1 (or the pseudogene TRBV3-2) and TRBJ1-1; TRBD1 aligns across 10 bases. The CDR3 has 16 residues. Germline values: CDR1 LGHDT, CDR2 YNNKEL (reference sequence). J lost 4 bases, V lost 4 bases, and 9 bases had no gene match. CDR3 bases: TGTGCCAGCAGCCCTCAGACAGGGGGCAGTGGCACTGAAGCTTTCTTT. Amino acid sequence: CASSPQTGGSGTEAFF.

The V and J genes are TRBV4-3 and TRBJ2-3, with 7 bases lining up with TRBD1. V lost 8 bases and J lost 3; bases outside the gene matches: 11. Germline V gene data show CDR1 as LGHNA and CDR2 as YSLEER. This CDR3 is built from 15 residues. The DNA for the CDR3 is TGCGCCAGCGCAACGCAAAGGGGGCGAACAGATACGCAGTATTTT. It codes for CASATQRGRTDTQYF.

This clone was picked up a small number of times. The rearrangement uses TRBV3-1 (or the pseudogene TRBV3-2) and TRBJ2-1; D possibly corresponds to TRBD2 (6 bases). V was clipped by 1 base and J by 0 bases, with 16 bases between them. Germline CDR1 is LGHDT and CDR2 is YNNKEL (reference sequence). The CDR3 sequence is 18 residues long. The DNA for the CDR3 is TGTGCCAGCAGCCAAGTAGGCGTGCGGGATAGCTCCTACAATGAGCAGTTCTTC. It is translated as CASSQVGVRDSSYNEQFF.

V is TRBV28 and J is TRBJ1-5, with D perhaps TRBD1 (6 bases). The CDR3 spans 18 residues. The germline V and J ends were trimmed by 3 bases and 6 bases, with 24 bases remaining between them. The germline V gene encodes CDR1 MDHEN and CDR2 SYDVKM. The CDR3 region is CASSFCKYTGTHSQPQHF. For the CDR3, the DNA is TGTGCCAGCAGTTTCTGCAAATATACAGGGACGCATAGTCAGCCCCAGCATTTT. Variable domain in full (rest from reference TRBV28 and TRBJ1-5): DVKVTQSSRYLVKRTGEKVFLECVQDMDHENMFWYRQDPGLGLRLIYFSYDVKMKEKGDIPEGYSVSREKKERFSLILESASTNQTSMYLCASSFCKYTGTHSQPQHFGDGTRLSIL.

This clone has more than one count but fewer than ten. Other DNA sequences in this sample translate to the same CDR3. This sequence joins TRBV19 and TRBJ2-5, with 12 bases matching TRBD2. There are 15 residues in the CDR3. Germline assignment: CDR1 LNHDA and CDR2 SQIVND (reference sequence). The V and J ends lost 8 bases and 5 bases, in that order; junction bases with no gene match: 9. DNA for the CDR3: TGTGCCAGTTCTCTAGCGGGGGGGCCCCGGGAGACCCAGTACTTC. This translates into CASSLAGGPRETQYF.

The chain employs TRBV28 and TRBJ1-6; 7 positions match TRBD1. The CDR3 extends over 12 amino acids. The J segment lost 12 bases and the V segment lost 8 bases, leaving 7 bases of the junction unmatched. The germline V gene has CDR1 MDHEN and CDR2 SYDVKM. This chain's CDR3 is CASEDRLEPLHF. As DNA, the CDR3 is TGTGCCAGCGAGGACAGGTTGGAACCCCTCCACTTT.

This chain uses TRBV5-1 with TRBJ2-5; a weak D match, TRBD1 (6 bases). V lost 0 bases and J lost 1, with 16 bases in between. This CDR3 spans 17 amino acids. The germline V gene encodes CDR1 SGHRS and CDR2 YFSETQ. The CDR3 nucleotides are TGCGCCAGCAGCTTGGCGTCTATACAGGGAATCCAAGAGACCCAGTACTTC. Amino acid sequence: CASSLASIQGIQETQYF.

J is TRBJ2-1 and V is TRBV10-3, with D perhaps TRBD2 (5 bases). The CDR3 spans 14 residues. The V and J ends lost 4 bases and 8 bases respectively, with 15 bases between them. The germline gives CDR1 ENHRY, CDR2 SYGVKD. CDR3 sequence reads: CAISVKSNGDEQFF. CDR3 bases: TGTGCCATCAGTGTAAAATCGAACGGGGATGAGCAGTTCTTC.

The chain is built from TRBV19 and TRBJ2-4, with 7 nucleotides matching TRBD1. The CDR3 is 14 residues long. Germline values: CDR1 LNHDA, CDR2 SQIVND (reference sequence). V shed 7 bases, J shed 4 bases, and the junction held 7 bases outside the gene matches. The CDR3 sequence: CASNSGQQKNIQYF. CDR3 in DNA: TGTGCCAGTAACTCGGGACAGCAGAAAAACATTCAGTACTTC.